This TCR beta chain emerged from a study of blood T cell repertoires in COVID-19. Study context: From the United States, Italy and Spain came samples of acute and convalescent COVID-19. Sample material is recorded as cDNA or gDNA derived from T cells, B-cell-depleted T cells, or PBMCs.

As originally analysed: Estimates of nucleated cell counts were drawn from the amplification of reference gene primers. Using immunoSEQ multiplex PCR, the repertoire was profiled, and TCRdb retains in-frame clones only, with some absent. V, J and clone size reflect that table, while D and trimming were determined from the DNA. Among some 48,000 clones, roughly 86% were seen once, and the ten largest hold approximately 14%. There are 14 residues in the CDR3. V trimming: 0 bases; J trimming: 7 bases; junction bases outside the gene matches: 2. Germline CDR1 SGDLS, CDR2 YYNGEE. This chain joins TRBV9 and TRBJ1-4; 8 nucleotides agree with TRBD1. The origin of this receptor is a human donor in a cohort sampled during active COVID-19. Sequences were obtained from peripheral blood. The CDR3 nucleotides are TGTGCCAGCAGCGTAGCAGGGGGCCGTGAAAAACTGTTTTTT. This translates into CASSVAGGREKLFF.